Reported below is one T cell receptor beta chain. Its antigen remains unknown. Germline CDR1 is SGHAT and CDR2 is FQNNGV. This CDR3 has 15 amino acids. The V gene lost 1 base and the J gene lost 6 bases, with 14 bases spanning the gap. This record belongs to a study of T cell repertoires in ileal Crohn's disease. Study overall: Five hundred nanograms of biopsy DNA per sample underwent TCRB immunosequencing. Study outcomes and limitations: Mucosal expansions were suggested to be mainly CD8 T cells. Clonality above 26.8% at surgery always came with endoscopic recurrence.

Clones were read by immunoSEQ multiplex PCR, and TCRdb kept only the in-frame ones, dropping some. The sample includes some 16,000 clones, more than 90% of them seen just once. Time point reported: inflamed ileum from the surgical specimen. The receptor's source is an adult with Crohn's disease. Sequenced sample: ileal tissue. This chain connects TRBV11-2 to TRBJ2-3, with D possibly matching TRBD2 (5 bases). This CDR3 is CASSLGRRGLDTQYF. In DNA form, the CDR3 reads TGTGCCAGCAGCTTAGGGAGGCGAGGATTGGATACGCAGTATTTT.